These 3 T cell receptor beta chains were all obtained from the same sample, sequenced in a study of cytomegalovirus exposure and HLA in healthy donors. PCR involved 60 Vbeta and 13 Jbeta primers. Produced via immunoSEQ multiplex PCR; TCRdb's table is partial and in-frame only. This table holds around 130,000 clones, 73% found once. Sequences were obtained from PBMCs. The receptors were gathered from a woman between 40 and 50 years old in good health and CMV-seropositive.

V gene TRBV28 combines with J gene TRBJ2-1; a possible D gene is TRBD1 (7 bases). The CDR3 is made up of 16 amino acids. V was trimmed by 4 bases and J by 7 bases, leaving 20 bases between them. Germline CDR1 MDHEN, CDR2 SYDVKM. The CDR3, as DNA: TGTGCCAGCAGTTCCCCACCCATACAGGGGAGGAATGAGCAGTTCTTC. This sequence encodes CASSSPPIQGRNEQFF. Drawing the rest from reference TRBV28 and TRBJ2-1, the complete variable domain is DVKVTQSSRYLVKRTGEKVFLECVQDMDHENMFWYRQDPGLGLRLIYFSYDVKMKEKGDIPEGYSVSREKKERFSLILESASTNQTSMYLCASSSPPIQGRNEQFFGPGTRLTVL.

The V and J genes are TRBV4-1 and TRBJ1-6; TRBD1 matches at 11 bases. Germline V gives CDR1 MGHRA, CDR2 YSYEKL. This CDR3 is 17 amino acids long. After removal of 3 bases from V and 6 bases from J, the junction contained 7 bases not matched to a gene. As DNA, the CDR3 is TGCGCCAGCAGCCAGGGATGGACAGGGGGCCTTAATTCACCCCTCCACTTT. This gives the protein CASSQGWTGGLNSPLHF.

J is TRBJ2-3 and V is TRBV18, with 11 bases aligning to TRBD2. Germline V gene data show CDR1 as KGHSH and CDR2 as LQKENI. CDR3 length equals 17 residues. Losses at the gene ends were 3 bases for V and 3 bases for J; bases not matched to a gene: 8. The CDR3 sequence is CASSPLRLAGNTDTQYF. The CDR3 DNA reads TGTGCCAGCTCACCGCTCCGACTAGCGGGGAATACAGATACGCAGTATTTT.